What follows describes a single TCR beta chain. No antigen is known for it. The CDR3 loop spans 14 amino acids. V was clipped by 4 bases and J by 11 bases, with 23 bases between them. Germline V gives CDR1 SQVTM, CDR2 ANQGSEA. This entry comes from a study of cytomegalovirus exposure and HLA in healthy donors. Study context: Early release data held 75 million to 90 million unique TCRs from HLA-typed donors. Study-wide results and limits: Data from an earlier analysis indicated that most TCR beta V segments were productive either about 90% or about 30% of the time. High specificity and sensitivity for cytomegalovirus status were reported for the classifier.

This PCR relied on a set of 60 Vbeta primers and 13 Jbeta primers. Assay used: immunoSEQ multiplex PCR; TCRdb lists only in-frame clones, some missing. In the table there are around 78,000 clones, around 82% of which are singletons. Sequencing used PBMCs. This clonotype was obtained from a male donor in good health and CMV-seronegative. V gene TRBV29-1 combines with J gene TRBJ2-5; tentative D call: TRBD2 (6 bases). For the CDR3, the DNA is TGCAGCGTTGCGCGGGACCTGGGGTCTTCGGAGCAGTACTTC. This translates into CSVARDLGSSEQYF.